This is a list of T cell receptor beta chains from one sample in a study of OX40 agonist ivuxolimab in advanced cancers. Clones were read by immunoSEQ multiplex PCR, and TCRdb kept only the in-frame ones, dropping some. The table lists about 12,000 clones, just under 75% of them singletons. The specimen comprised CD4+ or CD8+ T cells sorted from blood, sampled in a trial of the OX40 agonist ivuxolimab. These TCRs come from an adult with an advanced solid tumor such as melanoma, head and neck, liver or kidney cancer. The CDR3 runs from the conserved cysteine through the conserved F or W. The D gene is left open where the match is weak. Rows may omit the clone size; those that give it use once, few, many or a size class.

D	size	V	J	DNA	CDR3
-	once	TRBV15	TRBJ2-3	TGTGCCACCAGCCGATCCATGAATCCCACAGATACGCAGTATTTT	CATSRSMNPTDTQYF
-	-	TRBV7-6	TRBJ2-1	TGTGCCAGCAGCTTAGGGTTTTCATCCAATGAGCAGTTCTTC	CASSLGFSSNEQFF
-	-	TRBV4-3	TRBJ1-1	TGCGCCAGCAGCCAAGATCGTGGACCCAACACTGAAGCTTTCTTT	CASSQDRGPNTEAFF
-	once	TRBV13	TRBJ2-1	TGTGCCAGCAGCTCAAATGGGCCCAGCTCCTACAATGAGCAGTTCTTC	CASSSNGPSSYNEQFF
-	few	TRBV2	TRBJ1-4	TGTGCCAGCAGCAAGACAGGTTTTGCAACTAATGAAAAACTGTTTTTT	CASSKTGFATNEKLFF
-	few	TRBV28	TRBJ1-5	TGTGCCAGCAGTCCGCTCGTTGGGTGGAGCAATCAGCCCCAGCATTTT	CASSPLVGWSNQPQHF
-	-	TRBV6-6	TRBJ1-1	TGTGCCAGCAGTTACCTCGGGACGAACACTGAAGCTTTCTTT	CASSYLGTNTEAFF
-	-	TRBV15	TRBJ1-1	TGTGCCACCAGCAGAGACAGGGAAATGAACACTGAAGCTTTCTTT	CATSRDREMNTEAFF
TRBD1	-	TRBV27	TRBJ2-5	TGTGCCAGCAGTCCCGGGACAGGGGTTACGGAGACCCAGTACTTC	CASSPGTGVTETQYF
-	once	TRBV19	TRBJ2-5	TGTGCCAGTAGTATGGTCCCCACTAGGAAAGAGACCCAGTACTTC	CASSMVPTRKETQYF
-	-	TRBV6-6	TRBJ1-2	TGTGCCAGCAGTTCAGCGGGAGGGAACTATGGCTACACCTTC	CASSSAGGNYGYTF
-	-	TRBV7-6	TRBJ1-1	TGTGCCAGCAGGCGAGTGGGGGGCACTGAAGCTTTCTTT	CASRRVGGTEAFF
TRBD1	-	TRBV14	TRBJ1-1	TGTGCCAGCAGCCAAGCCCGGACAGGGGTGTTACACGCTGAAGCTTTCTTT	CASSQARTGVLHAEAFF
-	-	TRBV28	TRBJ2-7	TGTGCCAGCAGTTTATCACATGGCGAGCAGTACTTC	CASSLSHGEQYF
-	few	TRBV7-9	TRBJ2-1	TGTGCCAGCAGCTTAAAAGGGGTCTACAATGAGCAGTTCTTC	CASSLKGVYNEQFF
-	-	TRBV13	TRBJ1-1	TGTGCCAGCAGCTTAGGAACAGGAGCTGAAGCTTTCTTT	CASSLGTGAEAFF
-	-	TRBV6-5	TRBJ2-7	TGTGCCAGCAGTTACGGGGTTGGAGAGCAGTACTTC	CASSYGVGEQYF
TRBD2	-	TRBV29-1	TRBJ2-1	TGCAGCGTTGAAGGGGTACCCGGGACTAGCGGGAGGACGGGCTCCTACAATGAGCAGTTCTTC	CSVEGVPGTSGRTGSYNEQFF